These T cell receptor beta chains were read from a single sample in a study of lymphopenia after photon versus proton radiotherapy. Clones were read by immunoSEQ multiplex PCR, and TCRdb kept only the in-frame ones, dropping some. Counted here are 68,000 or so clones, roughly 91% occurring once; the ten biggest clones make up approximately 2.9%. The specimen was peripheral blood, collected from a patient treated with photon-based radiotherapy. These receptors came from a woman aged 70-85 years with pancreatic cancer. Each CDR3 is given with its conserved first and last residue. The D gene is left open where the match is weak. Size values are once, few and many counts, or a class for expanded clones, and some rows have none.

TRBD1 - TRBJ2-6 TRBV5-1 CASRGTAGANVLTF TGCGCCAGCAGGGGGACAGCTGGGGCCAACGTCCTGACTTTC
- - TRBJ2-4 TRBV28 CASRFGTKNIQYF TGTGCCAGCAGGTTTGGGACCAAAAACATTCAGTACTTC
TRBD2 - TRBJ2-5 TRBV2 CASSRSGGNQETQYF TGTGCCAGCAGTCGGAGCGGGGGTAACCAAGAGACCCAGTACTTC
- - TRBJ2-5 TRBV5-4 CASSLPREETQYF TGTGCCAGCAGCTTGCCCAGGGAAGAGACCCAGTACTTC
- few TRBJ1-5 TRBV18 CASSPNMDQPQHF TGTGCCAGCTCACCAAACATGGATCAGCCCCAGCATTTT
- - TRBJ1-1 TRBV19 CASTSGGTWRAEAFF TGTGCCAGTACTAGCGGCGGCACCTGGAGGGCTGAAGCTTTCTTT
- - TRBJ2-7 TRBV18 CASSPPGPSYVSYEQYF TGTGCCAGCTCACCACCGGGACCTTCATATGTTTCCTACGAGCAGTACTTC
TRBD1 - TRBJ2-2 TRBV25-1 CASSDSDRANTGELFF TGTGCCAGCAGTGATTCGGACAGGGCGAACACCGGGGAGCTGTTTTTT
TRBD2 - TRBJ2-3 TRBV7-2 CASSLSGTSGRRDTQYF TGTGCCAGCAGCTTATCCGGGACTAGCGGGAGAAGAGATACGCAGTATTTT
- - TRBJ1-2 TRBV6-5 CASSQTYGYTF TGTGCCAGCAGCCAGACCTATGGCTACACCTTC
TRBD1 once TRBJ2-7 TRBV27 CASSSFPGQGNEQYF TGTGCCAGCAGTTCCTTTCCGGGACAGGGCAACGAGCAGTACTTC
TRBD2 - TRBJ2-1 TRBV5-1 CASSPSGSHNEQFF TGCGCCAGCAGCCCCAGCGGGAGCCACAATGAGCAGTTCTTC
TRBD1 - TRBJ2-5 TRBV7-6 CASSLQGARETQYF TGTGCCAGCAGCCTACAGGGGGCTCGAGAGACCCAGTACTTC
TRBD1 - TRBJ2-3 TRBV14 CASSQLGTGSRHNTQYF TGTGCCAGCAGCCAACTGGGGACAGGGAGCCGTCATAATACGCAGTATTTT
TRBD1 few TRBJ2-7 TRBV4-1 CASSGQETSYEQYF TGCGCCAGCAGTGGACAGGAAACCTCCTACGAGCAGTACTTC
TRBD1 - TRBJ1-1 TRBV5-1 CASSLTTGDTEAFF TGCGCCAGCAGCTTGACGACAGGGGACACTGAAGCTTTCTTT
TRBD1 - TRBJ2-5 TRBV19 CASCPGTGGTETQYF TGTGCCAGCTGCCCCGGGACAGGGGGCACGGAGACCCAGTACTTC
- - TRBJ1-3 TRBV30 CAWSGSPTLSGNTIYF TGTGCCTGGAGTGGGTCCCCTACCCTCTCTGGAAACACCATATATTTT
TRBD2 - TRBJ2-7 TRBV5-6 CASSTLAGRRPQYF TGTGCCAGCAGCACCCTAGCGGGGAGACGGCCGCAGTACTTC
TRBD2 - TRBJ2-2 TRBV11-2 CASSYGGAGELFF TGTGCCAGCAGCTACGGGGGGGCCGGGGAGCTGTTTTTT
- - TRBJ2-1 TRBV15 CATSGASYNEQFF TGTGCCACCAGCGGGGCCTCCTACAATGAGCAGTTCTTC
- - TRBJ1-2 TRBV28 CASSLTQTYGYTF TGTGCCAGCAGTCTTACACAAACCTATGGCTACACCTTC
TRBD1 - TRBJ1-1 TRBV5-5 CASSFLGQMNTEAFF TGTGCCAGCAGCTTTCTGGGACAGATGAACACTGAAGCTTTCTTT
- - TRBJ2-7 TRBV30 CAWSVLGQGEQYF TGTGCCTGGTCGGTTTTGGGGCAGGGCGAGCAGTACTTC
TRBD2 once TRBJ2-2 TRBV7-9 CASSLYPPGLAVGELFF TGTGCCAGCAGCTTATATCCCCCGGGACTAGCGGTCGGGGAGCTGTTTTTT
TRBD2 - TRBJ2-7 TRBV9 CASSVGGREGSRSYEQYF TGTGCCAGCAGCGTAGGTGGGCGGGAGGGTTCTAGGTCCTACGAGCAGTACTTC
- - TRBJ2-2 TRBV27 CASRRGRYTGELFF TGTGCCAGCAGGAGGGGACGGTACACCGGGGAGCTGTTTTTT
- - TRBJ2-7 TRBV5-1 CASSLPGNSYEQYF TGCGCCAGCAGCTTGCCGGGAAACTCCTACGAGCAGTACTTC
TRBD2 - TRBJ2-4 TRBV15 CATSPSGMGNIQYF TGTGCCACCAGCCCTAGCGGGATGGGAAACATTCAGTACTTC
- - TRBJ1-3 TRBV7-2 CASMGRGPSSGNTIYF TGTGCCAGCATGGGTCGCGGGCCCAGCTCTGGAAACACCATATATTTT
- - TRBJ2-5 TRBV5-4 CASSAGGREETQYF TGTGCCAGCAGCGCTGGGGGAAGAGAAGAGACCCAGTACTTC
TRBD1 - TRBJ2-1 TRBV7-6 CASSSLQGGNNEQFF TGTGCCAGCAGCTCTCTACAGGGGGGCAACAATGAGCAGTTCTTC
- - TRBJ2-2 TRBV14 CASSQVTRGNTGELFF TGTGCCAGCAGCCAAGTAACCAGAGGGAACACCGGGGAGCTGTTTTTT
- - TRBJ1-3 TRBV7-4 CASSLPQGLLSGNTIYF TGTGCCAGCAGTCTTCCACAGGGACTGCTCTCTGGAAACACCATATATTTT
- - TRBJ1-1 TRBV19 CASSIVNFDLNTEAFF TGTGCCAGTAGTATAGTTAATTTTGACTTGAACACTGAAGCTTTCTTT
- - TRBJ2-3 TRBV4-1 CASSQDRVAGSTDTQYF TGCGCCAGCAGCCAAGATAGGGTGGCGGGTTCAACAGATACGCAGTATTTT
- once TRBJ2-5 TRBV11-2 CASSLTMQGTKETQYF TGTGCCAGCAGCCTCACCATGCAGGGGACCAAGGAGACCCAGTACTTC
TRBD1 - TRBJ1-5 TRBV6-5 CASSTTGELDQPQHF TGTGCCAGCAGTACGACAGGGGAGTTGGATCAGCCCCAGCATTTT
TRBD1 - TRBJ2-7 TRBV27 CASSLFRQGVFGYEQYF TGTGCCAGCAGTTTATTTCGACAGGGGGTTTTCGGCTACGAGCAGTACTTC
TRBD1 - TRBJ1-1 TRBV4-1 CASSRDRGRNTEAFF TGCGCCAGCAGCCGCGACAGGGGGAGGAACACTGAAGCTTTCTTT
TRBD2 once TRBJ2-7 TRBV7-9 CASSGAPPGLVAKGQYF TGTGCCAGCAGCGGAGCCCCCCCGGGACTAGTCGCGAAGGGGCAGTACTTC
TRBD2 - TRBJ2-3 TRBV9 CASSASLAEISTDTQYF TGTGCCAGCAGCGCCAGTCTAGCGGAGATTAGCACAGATACGCAGTATTTT
TRBD2 few TRBJ2-3 TRBV5-5 CASSGGTSGSTDTQYF TGTGCCAGCAGCGGAGGGACTAGCGGGAGCACAGATACGCAGTATTTT
- - TRBJ2-6 TRBV28 CASSLGTQGPGANVLTF TGTGCCAGCAGTCTTGGAACACAGGGCCCAGGGGCCAACGTCCTGACTTTC
TRBD2 - TRBJ2-3 TRBV2 CASSLAGGSIDTQYF TGTGCCAGCAGTTTAGCGGGAGGTTCTATAGATACGCAGTATTTT
- - TRBJ2-3 TRBV29-1 CSGTTSSTDTQYF TGCAGCGGGACTACCTCTAGCACAGATACGCAGTATTTT
TRBD1 once TRBJ2-2 TRBV11-2 CASSRSTGGTGELFF TGTGCCAGCAGCCGGTCCACAGGGGGCACCGGGGAGCTGTTTTTT
TRBD1 - TRBJ2-1 TRBV10-3 CASRGPGTGKINEQFF TGTGCCAGCAGGGGGCCCGGGACAGGGAAAATAAATGAGCAGTTCTTC
TRBD1 - TRBJ2-7 TRBV28 CASSQGVGHEQYF TGTGCCAGCAGTCAGGGGGTAGGCCACGAGCAGTACTTC
- once TRBJ1-1 TRBV4-2 CASSQRSGAQNTEAFF TGTGCCAGCAGCCAAAGGTCAGGGGCCCAGAACACTGAAGCTTTCTTT
TRBD1 - TRBJ2-7 TRBV2 CAVQGTEDEQYF TGTGCCGTCCAGGGGACAGAGGACGAGCAGTACTTC
- - TRBJ1-1 TRBV7-9 CASSLHLNTEAFF TGTGCCAGCAGCTTACACCTGAACACTGAAGCTTTCTTT
TRBD1 - TRBJ1-5 TRBV6-1 CASSESPGGNQPQHF TGTGCCAGCAGTGAAAGTCCAGGGGGGAATCAGCCCCAGCATTTT
TRBD1 - TRBJ1-1 TRBV7-2 CASSPGQGAVAFF TGTGCCAGCAGCCCCGGACAGGGGGCGGTAGCTTTCTTT
TRBD2 - TRBJ2-5 TRBV5-1 CASSPAGGETQYF TGCGCCAGCAGCCCAGCGGGAGGAGAGACCCAGTACTTC
TRBD2 - TRBJ2-5 TRBV9 CASSAGGVETQYF TGTGCCAGCAGCGCGGGAGGAGTTGAGACCCAGTACTTC
- - TRBJ2-1 TRBV19 CASSISSGNEQFF TGTGCCAGTAGTATTTCCAGCGGCAATGAGCAGTTCTTC
- - TRBJ1-3 TRBV7-8 CASSLYSTIYF TGTGCCAGCAGCTTGTACAGCACCATATATTTT
TRBD1 - TRBJ1-1 TRBV2 CASSRTGSGTEAFF TGTGCCAGCAGTAGGACAGGGTCTGGCACTGAAGCTTTCTTT
- - TRBJ2-1 TRBV7-6 CASSLGYRNEQFF TGTGCCAGCAGCTTAGGGTATCGGAATGAGCAGTTCTTC